What follows is one T cell receptor beta chain and its context. Antigen: not known. The data were obtained in a study of regulatory T cells. General study findings and limits: In CD3G-deficient patients, conventional CD4+ T cells were enriched for hydrophobic CDR3 residues at positions 6 and 7.

The primer mix had 52 TRBV and 13 TRBJ primers. Some clones are missing from TCRdb's copy, which holds only in-frame ones; the method was immunoSEQ multiplex PCR. Here the sample spans about 15,000 clones, around 80% being singletons. The CDR3 is made up of 15 amino acids. V gave up 5 bases and J gave up 2 bases; unmatched junction bases: 6. Germline-derived CDR1 and CDR2 are MNHEY and SMNVEV (reference sequence). Material: conventional CD4+ T cells sorted from blood. This clonotype originated in a young adult with CD3G deficiency. This sequence joins TRBV27 and TRBJ2-7, with TRBD2 matching over 10 bases. In DNA, the CDR3 is TGTGCCAGCAGTCTTAAAGCGGGAGGGACCTACGAGCAGTACTTC. It encodes CASSLKAGGTYEQYF.